This TCR beta chain was found in a study of Ad26.COV2.S vaccination and SARS-CoV-2 variants. As for treatment: around 19 received Ad26.COV2.S at low or high dose, single or two shots; roughly five received placebo; per-sample allocation not given. Sampling was done on day 63 after the first vaccine or placebo injection. TCRdb's copy holds only in-frame clones and misses some; the assay was immunoSEQ multiplex PCR. The table has hundreds of thousands of clones, approximately 92% seen once; the top ten hold 9% to 15%. This CDR3 is built from 14 residues. Germline loops: CDR1 SGHDT, CDR2 YYEEEE. The V gene lost 0 bases and the J gene lost 1 base, with 7 bases spanning the gap.

The specimen comprised peripheral blood, sampled in a trial of Ad26.COV2.S vaccine versus placebo. The sequence was collected from a person aged 18-65 years who received the Ad26.COV2.S COVID-19 vaccine or a placebo. This chain connects TRBV5-6 to TRBJ1-2; D ambiguous. CDR3 protein: CASSLGPVNYGYTF. Written as DNA, the CDR3 is TGTGCCAGCAGCTTGGGACCGGTTAACTATGGCTACACCTTC.